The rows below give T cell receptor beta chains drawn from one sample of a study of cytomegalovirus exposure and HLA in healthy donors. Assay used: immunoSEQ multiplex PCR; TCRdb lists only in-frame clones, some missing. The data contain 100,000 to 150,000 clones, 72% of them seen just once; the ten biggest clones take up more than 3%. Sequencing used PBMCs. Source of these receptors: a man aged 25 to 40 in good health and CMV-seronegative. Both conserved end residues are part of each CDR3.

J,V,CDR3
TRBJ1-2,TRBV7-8,CASSLAQDLGGYTF
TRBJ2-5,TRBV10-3,CAISENSGGAETQYF
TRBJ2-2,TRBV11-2,CASSQTGQGFISGELFF
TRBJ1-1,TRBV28,CASSYGQGPNTEAFF
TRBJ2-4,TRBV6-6,CASSYGQAQNIQYF
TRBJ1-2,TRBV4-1,CASSQLARADYGYTF
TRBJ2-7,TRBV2,CASSEQAAYEQYF
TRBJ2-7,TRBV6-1,CASRPSAGLSYEQYF
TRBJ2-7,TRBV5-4,CASSLARRTGIGEQYF
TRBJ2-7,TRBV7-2,CASSFYGGGADPYEQYF
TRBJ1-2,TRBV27,CASSLIGDGGYTF
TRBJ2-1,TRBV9,CASSVVPAGGISVF
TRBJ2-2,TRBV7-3,CASSPGQGNTGELFF
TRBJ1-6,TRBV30,CAWSARDRGYNSPLHF
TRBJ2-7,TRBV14,CASSHSRWYEQYF
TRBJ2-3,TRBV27,CASSFTGTTDTQYF
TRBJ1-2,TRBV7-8,CASSWRTGYYGYTF
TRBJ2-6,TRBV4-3,CASSQDRGSGANVLTF
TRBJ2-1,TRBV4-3,CASSPDRRYNEQFF
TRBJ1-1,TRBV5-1,CASSFTGPGTGTEAFF
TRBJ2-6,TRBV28,CASALGISRGANVLTF
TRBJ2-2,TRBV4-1,CASSPSFGRGRTGELFF
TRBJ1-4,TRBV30,CAWSTGGIEKLFF
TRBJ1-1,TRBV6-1,CASSELEGGGMRNTEAFF
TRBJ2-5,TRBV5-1,CASSLGTAETQYF
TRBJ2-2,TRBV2,CASSEGLAGGNTGELFF
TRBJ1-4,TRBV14,CASSQDRAPTNEKLFF
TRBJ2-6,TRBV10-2,CASSGQWAKGGANVLTF
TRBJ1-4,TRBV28,CASRLEGAGEKLFF
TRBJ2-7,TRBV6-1,CASSLARQSEQYF
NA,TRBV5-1,CASSWRTGQGDSYEQYF
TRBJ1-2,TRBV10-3,CAIRSDGTGKDYGYTF
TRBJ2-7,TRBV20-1,CSAKGDYEQYF
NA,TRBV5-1,CASSPRQGLHEQYF
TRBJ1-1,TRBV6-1,CASSSSYSYEAFF
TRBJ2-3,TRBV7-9,CASSGGGLVGSRDTQYF
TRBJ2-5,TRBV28,CASSLASGGRETQYF
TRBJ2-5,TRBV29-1,CSVADRKETQYF
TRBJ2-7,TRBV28,CASSFSGQGFYEQYF
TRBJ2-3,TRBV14,CASSQDQNWENGVGQYF
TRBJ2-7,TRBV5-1,CASSLMGQEASEQYF
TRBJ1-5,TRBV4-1,CASSQDWTGGLAQHF
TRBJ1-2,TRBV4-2,CASSHRGYGYTF
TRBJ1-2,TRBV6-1,CASRLGQGLYGYTF
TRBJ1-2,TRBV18,CASSPVASGDGGYTF
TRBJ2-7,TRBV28,CASSLAGGSYEQYF
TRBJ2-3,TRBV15,CATSGRLDTQYF
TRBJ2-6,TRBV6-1,CASSEPGVGANVLTF
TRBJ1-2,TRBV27,CASSLWDRGLNGYTF
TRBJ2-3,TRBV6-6,CASSGPDRGGLDTQYF
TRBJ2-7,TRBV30,CAWSAPPTGGRYEQYF
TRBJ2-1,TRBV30,CAWRIAGGAINEQFF
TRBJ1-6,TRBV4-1,CASSQGQGTNSPLHF
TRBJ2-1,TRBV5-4,CASSYATQAGVTGNEQFF